A single sample gave rise to the 24 T cell receptor beta chains below, sequenced in a study of T-cell memory formation after mild COVID-19. TCRdb itself ran the 5' RACE reads through MiXCR, one entry per CDR3 protein. The sample consists of 250,000 to 300,000 distinct CDR3 sequences, about 17% of them appearing once. The sequencing input was PBMCs or a T cell subset sorted from them (not recorded which). All receptors derive from a man younger than 35 who had mild COVID-19 (a few samples of this study predate the infection). Cell type and time point are not known.

The V and J genes are TRBV20-1 and TRBJ1-4, with D perhaps matching TRBD1 (5 bases). The CDR3 extends over 12 amino acids. Germline CDR1 DFQATT, CDR2 SNEGSKA (reference sequence). V lost 7 bases to trimming and J lost 16 bases, with 22 bases between them. The CDR3 loop reads CSVPGRRRLRFF. CDR3 DNA: TGCAGTGTTCCGGGACGGAGACGTTTAAGGTTTTTT.

The chain couples TRBV2 to TRBJ2-1; possible D gene TRBD1, 5 bases. This CDR3 contains 11 residues. The V end lost 11 bases, the J end lost 4 bases, and 9 bases lay between the germline ends. The germline gives CDR1 SNHLY, CDR2 FYNNEI. The CDR3 coding sequence is TGTGCCTGCTCAGGGTACAATGAGCAGTTCTTC. It specifies CACSGYNEQFF.

This clonotype was seen a few times. The J gene is TRBJ2-1, the V gene TRBV7-6, with D hard to call. V gave up 8 bases and J gave up 5 bases, with 10 bases separating them. Germline CDR1 and CDR2: SGHVS and FNYEAQ. The CDR3 spans 12 residues. The CDR3 region has the DNA TGTGCCAGCGGGCTGCGGAACAATGAGCAGTTCTTC. This gives the protein CASGLRNNEQFF.

This clonotype came up many times. The chain is built from TRBV5-1 and TRBJ2-7; maybe TRBD1 (7 bases). The ends were cut back, 6 bases at V and 2 bases at J, with 15 bases in the middle. The CDR3 loop spans 14 amino acids. Germline values: CDR1 SGHRS, CDR2 YFSETQ. CDR3 loop: CASTRRGAPYEQYF. CDR3 nucleotides: TGCGCCAGCACTCGCAGGGGGGCCCCCTACGAGCAGTACTTC.

The genes are TRBV14 and TRBJ2-1, with D perhaps TRBD1 or TRBD2 (5 bases each). CDR1 and CDR2 from the germline V gene are SGHDN and FVKESK. V shed 8 bases and J shed 0 bases, with 11 bases lying between them. The CDR3 is made up of 14 amino acids. CDR3 sequence (DNA): TGTGCCAGCGCATGGGGGAGCTCCTACAATGAGCAGTTCTTC. As protein: CASAWGSSYNEQFF.

The rearrangement joins TRBV4-3 to TRBJ1-6; TRBD1 aligns across 7 bases. The CDR3 is 17 amino acids. V lost 0 bases and J lost 10; bases outside the gene matches: 12. CDR1 and CDR2 (germline): LGHNA, YSLEER. The CDR3 coding sequence is TGCGCCAGCAGCCAAGATCGGTTTACAGGGGCAGGGTCACCCCTCCACTTT. This sequence encodes CASSQDRFTGAGSPLHF.

This clonotype has only a few counts. This chain links TRBV20-1 with TRBJ2-7, with TRBD1 matching 9 bases. The CDR3 has 15 amino acids. The junction had 14 bases not matched to a gene; V was cut back by 6 bases and J by 5 bases. Germline V gene data show CDR1 as DFQATT and CDR2 as SNEGSKA (reference sequence). CDR3 nucleotide sequence: TGCAGTGCCTGGGACAGGGAAGGAAGGAAAAACGAGCAGTACTTC. Residues: CSAWDREGRKNEQYF.

This clonotype occurred a few times. V is TRBV12-3 or TRBV12-4 and J is TRBJ1-1; 12 nucleotides align to TRBD1. Trimming at V came to 4 bases and at J to 0 bases, leaving 15 bases not matched to a gene. This CDR3 has 20 residues. In DNA, the CDR3 is TGTGCCAGCAGTTCCGGGGACAGGGGGCTCCGGATGACAATGAACACTGAAGCTTTCTTT. Translating gives CASSSGDRGLRMTMNTEAFF.

The chain couples TRBV28 to TRBJ2-7; perhaps D is TRBD1 or TRBD2 (5 bases each). The CDR3 covers 12 residues. CDR1 MDHEN and CDR2 SYDVKM come from the germline V gene. V lost 11 bases and J lost 2, with 13 bases in between. The CDR3 DNA reads as TGTGCCTGGGAGACAGTACCCTACGAGCAGTACGTC. Amino acid sequence: CAWETVPYEQYV.

The chain has TRBV20-1 and TRBJ1-2; 7 bases agree with TRBD1. This CDR3 has 12 residues. The germline V gene has CDR1 DFQATT and CDR2 SNEGSKA (reference sequence). Unmatched junction bases numbered 5, after V lost 3 bases and J lost 7 bases. This CDR3 reads CSASAGGVGYTF. The CDR3 DNA follows: TGCAGTGCTAGTGCAGGGGGAGTTGGCTACACCTTC.

The chain carries TRBV12-3 or TRBV12-4 and TRBJ2-3; 11 bases are a match to TRBD1. The CDR3 runs to 15 residues. V trimming: 7 bases; J trimming: 6 bases; junction bases outside the gene matches: 9. The CDR3 protein is CASIPGTGGKDTQYF. The CDR3 DNA reads TGTGCCAGCATTCCCGGGACAGGGGGAAAGGATACGCAGTATTTT.

This clonotype has only a few counts. The chain links TRBV4-2 to TRBJ2-1; D uncertain. The germline gives CDR1 LGHNA, CDR2 YNFKEQ. This CDR3 has 15 residues. With 0 bases removed from V and 8 bases from J, the gap between germline ends came to 14 bases. CDR3 in amino acids: CASSQDHHPWDEQFF. CDR3 DNA sequence: TGTGCCAGCAGCCAAGATCACCACCCTTGGGATGAGCAGTTCTTC.

The chain combines TRBV7-2 with TRBJ2-7, with TRBD1 matching over 8 bases. J gave up 8 bases and V 4 bases, and 13 bases lay outside the gene matches. CDR3 length equals 15 residues. From germline, CDR1 is SGHTA and CDR2 FQGNSA. The CDR3, as DNA: TGTGCCAGCAGCTCCACCCGGACTGGACAGGGAAAGCAGTACGTC. This gives the protein CASSSTRTGQGKQYV.

This clonotype was detected many times. The chain has TRBV11-2 and TRBJ2-5; maybe TRBD2 (6 bases). The germline V and J ends were trimmed by 8 bases and 4 bases, with 8 bases remaining between them. There are 11 residues in the CDR3. In germline, CDR1 is SGHAT, CDR2 FQNNGV. The CDR3 DNA sequence: TGTGCCAGCCGTAGCGGAGAGACCCAGTACTTC. This translates into CASRSGETQYF. Together with reference TRBV11-2 and TRBJ2-5, the CDR3 gives the full variable domain: EAGVAQSPRYKIIEKRQSVAFWCNPISGHATLYWYQQILGQGPKLLIQFQNNGVVDDSQLPKDRFSAERLKGVDSTLKIQPAKLEDSAVYLCASRSGETQYFGPGTRLLVL.

This clonotype came up a few times. The chain employs TRBV7-2 and TRBJ2-1; 10 bases agree with TRBD2. Germline CDR1 and CDR2: SGHTA and FQGNSA. V gave up 1 base and J gave up 9 bases; unmatched junction bases: 6. This CDR3 region has 15 residues. CDR3 DNA sequence: TGTGCCAGCAGCTTAGAGGCTAGCGGGGGCCGTGAGCAGTTCTTC. This gives the protein CASSLEASGGREQFF.

The chain recombines TRBV10-3 with TRBJ2-1; perhaps D is TRBD1 or TRBD2 (6 bases each). Per the germline V gene, CDR1 is ENHRY and CDR2 is SYGVKD. The CDR3 covers 16 residues. Trimming took 0 bases from V and 8 from J, leaving 17 bases between them. CDR3 amino acids: CAISESLRGAAHEQFF. The CDR3 DNA reads TGTGCCATCAGTGAGTCATTAAGGGGGGCCGCCCATGAGCAGTTCTTC.

This chain connects TRBV25-1 to TRBJ2-3; D is ambiguous. Trimming shortened V by 3 bases and J by 3 bases, and 13 bases separated the two germline ends. The CDR3 contains 15 residues. Germline CDR1 MGHDK, CDR2 SYGVNS. CDR3 coding DNA: TGTGCCAGCAGTGACTATCAGGTTTCGACAGATACGCAGTATTTT. Its protein product is CASSDYQVSTDTQYF. Looking up the rest from reference TRBV25-1 and TRBJ2-3 gives the full variable domain: EADIYQTPRYLVIGTGKKITLECSQTMGHDKMYWYQQDPGMELHLIHYSYGVNSTEKGDLSSESTVSRIRTEHFPLTLESARPSHTSQYLCASSDYQVSTDTQYFGPGTRLTVL.

Only a few counts were recorded for this clonotype. The chain has TRBV7-2 and TRBJ2-7, with a weak D call TRBD1 (6 bases). The CDR3 covers 15 residues. Trimming left V 5 bases short and J 0 bases short, with 14 bases between. Per germline, CDR1 SGHTA and CDR2 FQGNSA. The CDR3 loop reads CASSHRTASSYEQYF. The CDR3 coding sequence is TGTGCCAGCAGCCATCGGACAGCCAGCTCCTACGAGCAGTACTTC. Full variable domain (rest looked up from reference TRBV7-2 and TRBJ2-7): GAGVSQSPSNKVTEKGKDVELRCDPISGHTALYWYRQSLGQGLEFLIYFQGNSAPDKSGLPSDRFSAERTGGSVSTLTIQRTQQEDSAVYLCASSHRTASSYEQYFGPGTRLTVT.

The J gene is TRBJ1-5, the V gene TRBV28, with 7 nucleotides matching TRBD1. Germline lookup yields CDR1 MDHEN and CDR2 SYDVKM. The J segment lost 6 bases and the V segment lost 6 bases, leaving 8 bases of the junction unmatched. The CDR3 is made up of 14 amino acids. CDR3 loop: CASSAGTAGQPQHF. The DNA for the CDR3 is TGTGCCAGCAGCGCCGGGACAGCGGGTCAGCCCCAGCATTTT. Combining the CDR3 with reference TRBV28 and TRBJ1-5 gives the whole variable domain DVKVTQSSRYLVKRTGEKVFLECVQDMDHENMFWYRQDPGLGLRLIYFSYDVKMKEKGDIPEGYSVSREKKERFSLILESASTNQTSMYLCASSAGTAGQPQHFGDGTRLSIL.

This clonotype came up a few times. The chain has TRBV3-1 and TRBJ2-7, with 15 bases aligning to TRBD2. The CDR3 sequence is 17 residues long. V gave up 4 bases and J gave up 0 bases; unmatched junction bases: 4. CDR1 is LGHDT, CDR2 YNNKEL, per germline (reference sequence). Written as DNA, the CDR3 is TGTGCCAGCAGCCGCAGGGGACTAGCGGGGGGCTCCTACGAGCAGTACTTC. Protein product: CASSRRGLAGGSYEQYF.

This sequence joins TRBV6-6 and TRBJ2-7; 10 nucleotides align to TRBD1. The V and J ends lost 7 bases and 7 bases, in that order; junction bases with no gene match: 7. The CDR3 loop spans 13 amino acids. Germline CDR1 and CDR2: MNHNY and SVGAGI (reference sequence). The CDR3 coding sequence is TGTGCCAGCAAGGGACAGGGGTTGTGGGAGCAGTACTTC. This translates into CASKGQGLWEQYF.

The chain uses TRBV5-6 and TRBJ2-1, with TRBD1 identical over 9 bases. This CDR3 contains 16 residues. Per the germline V gene, CDR1 is SGHDT and CDR2 is YYEEEE. V shed 4 bases, J shed 3 bases, and the junction held 8 bases outside the gene matches. Here the CDR3 reads CASSPAPGQGYNEQFF. CDR3 coding DNA: TGTGCCAGCAGCCCCGCACCGGGACAGGGCTACAATGAGCAGTTCTTC. Full variable domain (rest looked up from reference TRBV5-6 and TRBJ2-1): DAGVTQSPTHLIKTRGQQVTLRCSPKSGHDTVSWYQQALGQGPQFIFQYYEEEERQRGNFPDRFSGHQFPNYSSELNVNALLLGDSALYLCASSPAPGQGYNEQFFGPGTRLTVL.

This chain uses TRBV12-5 with TRBJ2-2; D remains ambiguous. V lost 6 bases and J lost 2, with 16 bases in between. The CDR3 extends over 16 amino acids. Germline loops: CDR1 LGHNT, CDR2 FRNRAP. CDR3 amino acids: CASGLSSYGNTGELFF. The CDR3 DNA is TGTGCTAGTGGACTTTCCTCCTACGGAAACACCGGGGAGCTGTTTTTT.

This clonotype was recorded a few times. This chain connects TRBV11-2 to TRBJ1-1, with a tentative D call TRBD1 (5 bases). The CDR3 has 15 residues. Trimming removed 0 bases at V and 1 base at J, with 9 bases between. Germline assignment: CDR1 SGHAT and CDR2 FQNNGV. CDR3 residues: CASSLDGRENTEAFF. CDR3 sequence (DNA): TGTGCCAGCAGCTTAGATGGCAGGGAGAACACTGAAGCTTTCTTT.